The rows below give T cell receptor beta chains drawn from one sample of a study of cytotoxic CD8 clonotypes in ibrutinib-treated CLL. TCRdb's copy holds only in-frame clones and misses some; the assay was immunoSEQ multiplex PCR. The top ten clones hold 15% of a sample with hundreds of thousands of clones, about three quarters of them seen once. Sequencing used PBMCs, obtained after 24 months of ibrutinib treatment. The receptors shown here come from a human donor with chronic lymphocytic leukemia. CDR3s include the opening cysteine and the closing phenylalanine or tryptophan. Each record gives: D gene, J gene, clone size, V gene, CDR3 protein, CDR3 DNA. A D gene is named only where the DNA matches it firmly. Only part of the rows carry a size: once, few, many, or a class if the clone is expanded.

>TRBD1|TRBJ2-5|NA|TRBV28
CASTLGRGQETQYF
TGTGCCAGCACCCTAGGCAGGGGGCAAGAGACCCAGTACTTC
>TRBD1|TRBJ2-1|NA|TRBV9
CASSPGQAHNEQFF
TGTGCCAGTTCACCCGGACAGGCCCACAATGAGCAGTTCTTC
>TRBD1|TRBJ2-7|NA|TRBV9
CASSRTGSEQYF
TGTGCCAGCAGTAGGACAGGTTCCGAGCAGTACTTC
>TRBD2|TRBJ2-1|NA|TRBV4-2
CASSQSSGSGNEQFF
TGTGCCAGCAGCCAGTCTAGCGGGAGTGGGAATGAGCAGTTCTTC
>TRBD1|TRBJ2-5|NA|TRBV5-1
CASSLDKGAYQETQYF
TGCGCCAGCAGCTTGGATAAGGGGGCGTACCAAGAGACCCAGTACTTC
>NA|TRBJ2-7|NA|TRBV5-1
CASSLAFSSTGLLSYEQYF
TGCGCCAGCAGCTTGGCTTTTTCGTCTACGGGTTTACTTTCCTACGAGCAGTACTTC
>NA|TRBJ1-5|NA|TRBV6-6
CASSPRRGAQPQHF
TGTGCCAGCAGCCCTAGGAGGGGTGCTCAGCCCCAGCATTTT
>NA|TRBJ2-2|NA|TRBV9
CASSGQQGDTGELFF
TGTGCCAGCAGCGGGCAACAAGGGGACACCGGGGAGCTGTTTTTT
>NA|TRBJ2-7|NA|TRBV27
CASSPRGHSSYEQYF
TGTGCCAGCAGTCCGCGTGGACACTCCTCATACGAGCAGTACTTC
>TRBD1|TRBJ2-1|NA|TRBV7-8
CASSSEPGTGVNEQFF
TGTGCCAGCAGCTCAGAACCCGGGACAGGGGTGAATGAGCAGTTCTTC
>NA|TRBJ2-3|NA|TRBV28
CASRFDQGGYTQYF
TGTGCCAGCCGCTTCGATCAAGGGGGGTATACGCAGTATTTT
>TRBD2|TRBJ2-1|NA|TRBV28
CASSLMGLAGVDEQFF
TGTGCCAGCAGTTTGATGGGACTAGCGGGAGTGGATGAGCAGTTCTTC
>TRBD2|TRBJ2-1|few|TRBV4-2
CASSRRLADDSYNEQFF
TGTGCCAGCAGCCGACGACTAGCGGACGACTCCTACAATGAGCAGTTCTTC
>NA|TRBJ2-3|once|TRBV5-8
CASSLVVPYTDTQYF
TGTGCCAGCAGCTTGGTAGTACCCTACACAGATACGCAGTATTTT
>NA|TRBJ2-7|NA|TRBV7-8
CASSFDSYEQYF
TGTGCCAGCAGCTTCGACTCCTACGAGCAGTACTTC
>TRBD1|TRBJ1-1|NA|TRBV6-5
CASSFGTANTEAFF
TGTGCCAGCAGTTTTGGGACAGCGAACACTGAAGCTTTCTTT
>TRBD2|TRBJ2-7|NA|TRBV30
CAWSYVAGYEQYF
TGTGCCTGGAGCTACGTAGCGGGCTACGAGCAGTACTTC
>NA|TRBJ1-4|NA|TRBV30
CAWSVSAEGKLFF
TGTGCCTGGAGTGTATCGGCCGAGGGGAAACTGTTTTTT
>TRBD1|TRBJ2-5|NA|TRBV7-7
CASSPTGTGGLRVETQYF
TGTGCTAGCAGCCCCACGGGGACAGGGGGCCTGAGAGTGGAGACCCAGTACTTC
>NA|TRBJ1-2|NA|TRBV10-2
CASSETGRGYGYTF
TGCGCCAGCAGTGAAACTGGAAGGGGCTATGGCTACACCTTC
>TRBD1|TRBJ2-3|NA|TRBV11-3
CASSSRTGSSDTQYF
TGTGCCAGCAGCTCGAGGACAGGGTCATCAGATACGCAGTATTTT
>NA|TRBJ1-1|NA|TRBV27
CASSSSGYTEAFF
TGTGCCAGCAGTTCCTCCGGGTACACTGAAGCTTTCTTT
>NA|TRBJ2-1|NA|TRBV19
CASSRRGALASPQFNEQFF
TGTGCCAGTAGTAGGCGCGGGGCCCTAGCCTCACCACAATTTAATGAGCAGTTCTTC
>NA|TRBJ2-6|NA|TRBV4-1
CASSPYFSGANVLTF
TGCGCCAGCAGCCCGTATTTCTCTGGGGCCAACGTCCTGACTTTC
>NA|TRBJ1-4|NA|TRBV29-1
CSVFSSATNEKLFF
TGCAGCGTTTTTTCCAGCGCAACTAATGAAAAACTGTTTTTT
>NA|TRBJ2-7|NA|TRBV6-6
CASSYRDGSSYEQYF
TGTGCCAGCAGTTACCGGGACGGCAGCTCCTACGAGCAGTACTTC
>NA|TRBJ2-7|NA|TRBV13
CASSLEGDSYEQYF
TGTGCCAGCAGCTTAGAGGGAGACTCCTACGAGCAGTACTTC
>NA|TRBJ2-7|few|TRBV11-2
CASSLVADSYEQYF
TGTGCCAGCAGCTTAGTTGCGGACTCCTACGAGCAGTACTTC
>TRBD2|TRBJ2-7|few|TRBV30
CAWTGTGGFYEQYF
TGTGCCTGGACCGGGACGGGAGGCTTCTACGAGCAGTACTTC
>NA|TRBJ2-7|NA|TRBV10-2
CASSSTGGLSYEQYF
TGCGCCAGCAGTTCGACAGGAGGCCTCTCCTACGAGCAGTACTTC
>NA|TRBJ2-6|few|TRBV19
CASQAVFGANVLTF
TGTGCCAGTCAGGCGGTGTTTGGGGCCAACGTCCTGACTTTC
>TRBD1|TRBJ2-7|NA|TRBV11-2
CASSSRDRESEQYF
TGTGCCAGCAGCTCCCGGGACAGGGAAAGCGAGCAGTACTTC
>NA|TRBJ1-2|NA|TRBV7-2
CASSLGRDGYTF
TGTGCCAGCAGCTTAGGTCGTGATGGCTACACCTTC
>NA|TRBJ2-7|NA|TRBV18
CASSPSFYEQYF
TGTGCCAGCTCACCTAGCTTCTACGAGCAGTACTTC
>TRBD1|TRBJ2-7|NA|TRBV4-1
CASSQARTGDHEQYF
TGCGCCAGCAGCCAAGCCCGGACAGGGGACCACGAGCAGTACTTC
>NA|TRBJ2-3|once|TRBV30
CAWSVGNGRTDTQYF
TGTGCCTGGAGTGTTGGGAACGGGAGAACAGATACGCAGTATTTT
>TRBD1|TRBJ1-2|NA|TRBV5-1
CASRSDRGHGYTF
TGCGCCAGCAGATCCGACAGGGGCCATGGCTACACCTTC
>NA|TRBJ2-2|NA|TRBV18
CASSPIRTNTGELFF
TGTGCCAGCTCACCAATTCGAACCAACACCGGGGAGCTGTTTTTT
>TRBD1|TRBJ2-5|many|TRBV11-2
CASRTGGRGTETQYF
TGTGCCAGCAGAACTGGTGGCAGGGGGACAGAGACCCAGTACTTC
>NA|TRBJ2-7|NA|TRBV9
CASSSNSYEQYF
TGTGCCAGCAGCTCCAACTCCTACGAGCAGTACTTC
>TRBD1|TRBJ1-3|NA|TRBV9
CASSGRQGEISGNTIYF
TGTGCCAGCAGCGGGAGACAGGGGGAGATCTCTGGAAACACCATATATTTT
>NA|TRBJ2-2|NA|TRBV27
CASSAHRVPGELFF
TGTGCCAGCAGTGCCCACAGGGTCCCCGGGGAGCTGTTTTTT
>NA|TRBJ2-5|NA|TRBV27
CASSWGTQYF
TGTGCCAGCAGTTGGGGGACCCAGTACTTC
>NA|TRBJ2-7|few|TRBV28
CASSTSYEQYF
TGTGCCAGCAGCACGTCCTACGAGCAGTACTTC
>NA|TRBJ1-5|NA|TRBV7-9
CASSLAGTVSNQPQHF
TGTGCCAGCAGCTTAGCGGGGACGGTTAGCAATCAGCCCCAGCATTTT
>NA|TRBJ2-1|NA|TRBV29-1
CSGSGQGGHNEQFF
TGCAGCGGATCGGGGCAGGGGGGACACAATGAGCAGTTCTTC
>TRBD1|TRBJ2-7|NA|TRBV9
CASSDGQALYEQYF
TGTGCCAGCAGCGACGGACAGGCCCTCTACGAGCAGTACTTC
>TRBD2|TRBJ2-7|NA|TRBV28
CASSSGSSYEQYF
TGTGCCAGCAGTAGCGGGAGCTCCTACGAGCAGTACTTC
>NA|TRBJ2-7|NA|TRBV6-5
CASSLRGPTYEQYF
TGTGCCAGCAGTCTCCGAGGGCCTACCTACGAGCAGTACTTC
>NA|TRBJ2-2|many|TRBV9
CASSSYDYTGELFF
TGTGCCAGCAGCTCATATGATTACACCGGGGAGCTGTTTTTT
>NA|TRBJ2-7|NA|TRBV27
CASSLPSYEQYF
TGTGCCAGCAGTTTGCCCTCCTACGAGCAGTACTTC
>NA|TRBJ2-2|NA|TRBV15
CATSRPYDRNTGELFF
TGTGCCACCAGCAGACCCTATGATAGGAATACCGGGGAGCTGTTTTTT
>NA|TRBJ2-7|NA|TRBV7-9
CASSPSTASYEQYF
TGTGCCAGCAGCCCTTCGACAGCGAGCTACGAGCAGTACTTC
>NA|TRBJ2-1|NA|TRBV5-4
CASSPSSDYNEQFF
TGTGCCAGCAGCCCCTCTAGTGATTACAATGAGCAGTTCTTC
>TRBD2|TRBJ2-7|NA|TRBV7-9
CASTKREAGVEQYF
TGTGCCAGCACCAAACGTGAAGCGGGAGTAGAGCAGTACTTC
>TRBD1|TRBJ1-1|NA|TRBV5-1
CATRQGSVNTEAFF
TGCGCCACCCGACAGGGGAGCGTGAACACTGAAGCTTTCTTT
>NA|TRBJ1-2|NA|TRBV2
CASSVGSTGYGYTF
TGTGCCAGCAGTGTAGGGTCGACAGGATATGGCTACACCTTC
>TRBD1|TRBJ1-4|NA|TRBV5-4
CASSFGTGANYGEKLFF
TGTGCCAGCAGCTTCGGGACAGGGGCGAATTATGGGGAAAAACTGTTTTTT
>TRBD2|TRBJ2-7|NA|TRBV7-9
CASSLALAGVSYEQYF
TGTGCCAGCAGCTTAGCGCTAGCGGGGGTCTCCTACGAGCAGTACTTC
>NA|TRBJ2-3|NA|TRBV12-2
CASYSVGGRTDTQYF
TGTGCAAGTTATAGCGTTGGAGGGCGCACAGATACGCAGTATTTT